A single sample is the source of the 8 T cell receptor beta chains below, sequenced in a study of immune cell composition in non-small cell lung cancer. Normal lung was taken at the farthest possible site, at least 3 cm from tumour. Only in-frame clones appear in the TCRdb table, and some are missing; sequencing was by immunoSEQ multiplex PCR. This sample has about 3,500 clones, with 80% to 85% found just once. The sequenced material came from non-adjacent lung tissue. Every receptor here comes from a human donor with non-small cell lung cancer.

This chain uses TRBV28 with TRBJ1-1; D not certain. The germline V gene has CDR1 MDHEN and CDR2 SYDVKM. The ends were cut back, 8 bases at V and 4 bases at J, with 20 bases in the middle. The CDR3 extends over 15 amino acids. This CDR3 is CASSRNAGSVTEAFF. The CDR3 region has the DNA TGTGCCAGCTCAAGAAATGCGGGCTCGGTCACTGAAGCTTTCTTT.

Only one count was recorded for this clone. The chain carries TRBV5-8 and TRBJ2-2; 12 nucleotides align to TRBD2. Germline V CDR1 and CDR2: SGHTS, YDEGEE. Trimming cost V 0 bases and J 7 bases; bases outside gene matches: 7. The CDR3 spans 17 residues. The CDR3, as DNA: TGTGCCAGCAGCTTGGCTAGCGGGAGGGCCTTCGGCGGGGAGCTGTTTTTT. Translation: CASSLASGRAFGGELFF.

The V call is TRBV10-3, the J call TRBJ1-5; 7 nucleotides align to TRBD1. Germline loops: CDR1 ENHRY, CDR2 SYGVKD. The CDR3 contains 14 residues. The V gene end was trimmed by 6 bases and the J gene end by 6 bases; junction bases not matched to a gene: 8. The CDR3 spells CAISVDRVSQPQHF. The CDR3 DNA follows: TGTGCCATCAGCGTAGACAGGGTTAGTCAGCCCCAGCATTTT.

The rearrangement links TRBV19 to TRBJ2-7; 7 bases match TRBD1. CDR3 length equals 16 residues. With V trimmed by 7 bases and J by 3 bases, 15 bases remained unmatched. Per germline, CDR1 LNHDA and CDR2 SQIVND (reference sequence). The CDR3 spells CASTPEGTENYYEQYF. DNA for the CDR3: TGTGCCAGTACTCCCGAAGGGACAGAAAACTACTACGAGCAGTACTTC.

This sequence joins TRBV5-4 and TRBJ2-3, with 9 bases that match TRBD1. Trimming cost V 4 bases and J 6 bases; bases outside gene matches: 6. From germline, CDR1 is SGHNT and CDR2 YYREEE (reference sequence). The CDR3 spans 14 residues. CDR3 sequence: CASSPGTGMDTQYF. As DNA, the CDR3 is TGTGCCAGCAGCCCCGGGACAGGGATGGATACGCAGTATTTT.

The V gene is TRBV7-9, the J gene TRBJ1-4, with 11 bases that match TRBD1. There are 14 residues in the CDR3. The germline V gene has CDR1 SEHNR and CDR2 FQNEAQ (reference sequence). After removal of 5 bases from V and 8 bases from J, the junction contained 4 bases not matched to a gene. The CDR3 nucleotides read TGTGCCAGCAGCCAGGGACAGGGGGGCGAAAAACTGTTTTTT. It yields the protein CASSQGQGGEKLFF. The full variable domain, with the rest looked up from reference TRBV7-9 and TRBJ1-4, is DTGVSQNPRHKITKRGQNVTFRCDPISEHNRLYWYRQTLGQGPEFLTYFQNEAQLEKSRLLSDRFSAERPKGSFSTLEIQRTEQGDSAMYLCASSQGQGGEKLFFGSGTQLSVL.

This clone appeared a few times. The chain combines TRBV20-1 with TRBJ2-1; no firm D call. Germline V gives CDR1 DFQATT, CDR2 SNEGSKA (reference sequence). V was pared by 6 bases and J by 8 bases, with 11 bases between. The CDR3 spans 11 residues. The CDR3 loop is CSATTGHEQFF. CDR3 nucleotides: TGCAGTGCCACCACCGGCCATGAGCAGTTCTTC.

The chain carries TRBV6-1 and TRBJ1-6; D is perhaps TRBD1 (6 bases). Per the germline V gene, CDR1 is MNHNS and CDR2 is SASEGT. Trimming stripped 6 bases from V and 9 bases from J, with 12 bases between. This CDR3 spans 13 amino acids. The CDR3 DNA follows: TGTGCCAGCAGGTTACAGGGTTCTTCACCCCTCCACTTT. Translated: CASRLQGSSPLHF.